What follows is one T cell receptor beta chain and its context. What it recognizes is unknown. This specimen comes from a study of a mutant IDH1 vaccine in newly diagnosed glioma. Study details: Treated patients comprised around 60% males and approximately 38% females, mean age approximately 42 years. Antecedent treatment encompassed radiotherapy, temozolomide, or their combination; the majority received both. Study-wide points: Top-clonotype changes in peripheral T cells seemed unrelated to pseudoprogression.

The time point here: week 5, during vaccination. One vaccine dose held 300 ug of mutant IDH1 20-mer peptide and came with topical imiquimod. Clones were read by immunoSEQ multiplex PCR, and TCRdb kept only the in-frame ones, dropping some. In the table there are 50,000 or so clones, around four fifths of which are singletons. Germline loops: CDR1 PRHDT, CDR2 FYEKMQ (reference sequence). This CDR3 spans 13 amino acids. Trimming pared 5 bases from V and 1 base from J, leaving 6 bases between. The J gene is TRBJ1-3, the V gene TRBV13, with a possible D match to TRBD1 (5 bases). Sample: PBMCs, taken from a glioma patient whose treatment included an IDH1 peptide vaccine. This TCR was recovered from a woman aged 45-65 years with glioma. The CDR3 DNA follows: TGTGCCAGCAGCGGGGGGTCTGGAAACACCATATATTTT. Its protein product is CASSGGSGNTIYF. The complete variable domain, with remaining parts taken from reference TRBV13 and TRBJ1-3, reads AAGVIQSPRHLIKEKRETATLKCYPIPRHDTVYWYQQGPGQDPQFLISFYEKMQSDKGSIPDRFSAQQFSDYHSELNMSSLELGDSALYFCASSGGSGNTIYFGEGSWLTVV.